Below, one T cell receptor (beta chain) is given with its context. Its matching antigen is unknown. TCRdb independently ran MiXCR on the reads; one entry per CDR3 protein. Of approximately 770,000 distinct CDR3 sequences listed, almost 30% are singletons. This sample stems from a study of T cell repertoires in cytomegalovirus infection. Turning to the study itself: In the study, CMV epitopes included recently identified HLA-C-restricted and well-studied HLA-B-restricted ones. Evidence of both CMV infection and a matching HLA type came from public TCR beta signatures.

The sequencing here drew on cultured CD8+ T cells from PBMCs, taken from culture after CMV antigen stimulation. The sequence was collected from a human donor in good health (CMV status not recorded). Some clones in this sample may be carry-over from other donors' samples.

The DNA of the CDR3 is TGTGCCAGCAGCGAAAGGGCAACAGTCCTCCGGTACGAGCAGTACTTC. It translates to CASSERATVLRYEQYF. The chain employs TRBV3-1 and TRBJ2-7; D is unresolved. Per germline, CDR1 LGHDT and CDR2 YNNKEL (reference sequence). V lost 5 bases, J lost 4 bases, and 21 bases lay in between. The CDR3 spans 16 residues.